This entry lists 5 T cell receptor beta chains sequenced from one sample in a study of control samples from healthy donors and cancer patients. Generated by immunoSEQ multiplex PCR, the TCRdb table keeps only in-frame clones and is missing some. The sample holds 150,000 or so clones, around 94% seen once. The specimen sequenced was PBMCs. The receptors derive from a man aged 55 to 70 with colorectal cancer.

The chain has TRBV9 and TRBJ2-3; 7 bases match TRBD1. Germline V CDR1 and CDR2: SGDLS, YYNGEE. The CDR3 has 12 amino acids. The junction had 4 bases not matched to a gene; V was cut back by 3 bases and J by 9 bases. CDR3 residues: CASSGQTGTQYF. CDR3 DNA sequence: TGTGCCAGCAGCGGCCAGACAGGGACGCAGTATTTT. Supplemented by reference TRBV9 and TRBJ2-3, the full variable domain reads DSGVTQTPKHLITATGQRVTLRCSPRSGDLSVYWYQQSLDQGLQFLIQYYNGEERAKGNILERFSAQQFPDLHSELNLSSLELGDSALYFCASSGQTGTQYFGPGTRLTVL.

The CDR3 sequence is CASSIPSVGGGATDTQYF. The CDR3 coding sequence is TGTGCCAGTAGTATACCGTCGGTGGGCGGGGGGGCCACAGATACGCAGTATTTT. The chain recombines TRBV19 with TRBJ2-3; TRBD2 matches 9 bases. Looked up from germline, CDR1 is LNHDA and CDR2 is SQIVND (reference sequence). V lost 2 bases to trimming and J lost 2 bases; unmatched junction nucleotides: 11. The CDR3 covers 18 residues.

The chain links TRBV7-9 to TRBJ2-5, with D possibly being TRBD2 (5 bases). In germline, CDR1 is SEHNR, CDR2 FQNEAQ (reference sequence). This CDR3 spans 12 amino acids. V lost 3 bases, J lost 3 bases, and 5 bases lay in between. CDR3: CASSLREETQYF. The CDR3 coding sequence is TGTGCCAGCAGCTTGAGGGAAGAGACCCAGTACTTC.

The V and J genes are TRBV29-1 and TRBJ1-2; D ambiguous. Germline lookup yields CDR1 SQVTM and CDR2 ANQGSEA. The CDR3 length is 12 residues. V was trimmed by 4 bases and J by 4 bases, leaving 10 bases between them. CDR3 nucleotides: TGCAGCGTTGCTAGGGCGGGCTATGGCTACACCTTC. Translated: CSVARAGYGYTF.

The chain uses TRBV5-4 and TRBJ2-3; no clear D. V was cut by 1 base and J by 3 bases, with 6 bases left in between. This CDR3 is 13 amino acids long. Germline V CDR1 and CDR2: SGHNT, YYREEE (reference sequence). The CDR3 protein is CASSLPPTDTQYF. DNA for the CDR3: TGTGCCAGCAGCTTGCCGCCAACAGATACGCAGTATTTT.